The rows below give T cell receptor beta chains drawn from one sample of a study of T-cell reconstitution after alpha-beta-depleted transplantation in children. Using its own MiXCR run on the PCR reads, TCRdb lists one record per CDR3 protein. Among approximately 170,000 distinct CDR3 sequences, over 8.5% were seen once, and the ten largest hold over 10%. Sequencing used PBMCs, obtained before TCRalphabeta/CD19-depleted stem cell transplant. The receptor source for this set is a boy between 2 and 10 years old with acute myeloid leukemia, due to receive a stem cell transplant. Both conserved end residues are part of each CDR3. A D gene is named only where the DNA matches it firmly. Some rows have no size entry. The others give once, few or many, or a class for an expanded clone.

v_gene: TRBV15; d_gene: NA; j_gene: TRBJ1-4; abundance: NA; CDR3aa: CATSRTLKLFF; CDR3nt: TGTGCCACCAGCAGGACCCTAAAACTGTTTTTT
v_gene: TRBV28; d_gene: NA; j_gene: TRBJ2-1; abundance: few; CDR3aa: CASSGRAYGEQFF; CDR3nt: TGTGCCAGCAGTGGCCGCGCTTACGGTGAGCAGTTCTTC
v_gene: TRBV12-3/TRBV12-4; d_gene: TRBD2; j_gene: TRBJ2-3; abundance: many; CDR3aa: CASSFSRGALTDTQYF; CDR3nt: TGTGCCAGCAGTTTTTCGCGGGGGGCCCTCACAGATACGCAGTATTTT
v_gene: TRBV29-1; d_gene: NA; j_gene: TRBJ2-1; abundance: many; CDR3aa: CSAIGGGEQFF; CDR3nt: TGCAGCGCAATCGGAGGAGGTGAGCAGTTCTTC
v_gene: TRBV20-1; d_gene: TRBD2; j_gene: TRBJ2-1; abundance: many; CDR3aa: CSARGLAGYEQFF; CDR3nt: TGCAGTGCTAGAGGACTAGCGGGATATGAGCAGTTCTTC
v_gene: TRBV10-3; d_gene: TRBD2; j_gene: TRBJ2-5; abundance: many; CDR3aa: CAISESPPGGPGETQYF; CDR3nt: TGTGCCATCAGTGAGTCCCCTCCGGGGGGGCCTGGAGAGACCCAGTACTTC
v_gene: TRBV3-1; d_gene: TRBD2; j_gene: TRBJ2-7; abundance: many; CDR3aa: CASRLSGGSTYEQYF; CDR3nt: TGTGCCAGCAGATTGAGCGGGGGTTCTACCTACGAGCAGTACTTC
v_gene: TRBV20-1; d_gene: TRBD2; j_gene: TRBJ2-3; abundance: many; CDR3aa: CSARDLAGGQDTQYF; CDR3nt: TGCAGTGCTAGAGATCTAGCGGGAGGGCAAGATACGCAGTATTTT
v_gene: TRBV6-1; d_gene: TRBD1; j_gene: TRBJ1-2; abundance: many; CDR3aa: CASTAGTGLGEGYTF; CDR3nt: TGTGCCAGCACTGCCGGGACAGGACTGGGTGAGGGCTACACCTTC
v_gene: TRBV20-1; d_gene: NA; j_gene: TRBJ1-4; abundance: many; CDR3aa: CSASGRSGGNELFF; CDR3nt: TGCAGTGCTAGTGGCCGGTCCGGAGGGAATGAACTGTTTTTT
v_gene: TRBV28; d_gene: NA; j_gene: TRBJ1-1; abundance: many; CDR3aa: CASSTGALGAFF; CDR3nt: TGTGCCAGCAGTACCGGGGCCCTAGGAGCTTTCTTT
v_gene: TRBV3-1; d_gene: NA; j_gene: TRBJ2-1; abundance: many; CDR3aa: CASSQETGAVDYNEQFF; CDR3nt: TGTGCCAGCAGCCAAGAGACGGGGGCGGTGGACTACAATGAGCAGTTCTTC
v_gene: TRBV5-1; d_gene: NA; j_gene: TRBJ2-5; abundance: many; CDR3aa: CASSLAPNLIQESQYF; CDR3nt: TGCGCCAGCAGCTTGGCCCCGAACCTAATCCAAGAGAGCCAGTACTTC
v_gene: TRBV28; d_gene: TRBD2; j_gene: TRBJ2-7; abundance: NA; CDR3aa: CASSFRGLAGVRFEQYF; CDR3nt: TGTGCCAGCAGTTTTAGGGGACTAGCGGGAGTACGGTTCGAGCAGTACTTC
v_gene: TRBV11-2; d_gene: TRBD2; j_gene: TRBJ2-1; abundance: many; CDR3aa: CASSLTGTSYNEQFF; CDR3nt: TGTGCCAGCAGTTTAACCGGGACTAGTTACAATGAGCAGTTCTTC
v_gene: TRBV27; d_gene: TRBD1; j_gene: TRBJ2-2; abundance: many; CDR3aa: CASQGQGYTGELFF; CDR3nt: TGTGCCAGCCAAGGACAGGGCTACACCGGGGAGCTGTTTTTT
v_gene: TRBV29-1; d_gene: NA; j_gene: TRBJ2-5; abundance: NA; CDR3aa: CSVAIGGARETQYF; CDR3nt: TGCAGCGTAGCTATTGGGGGGGCGCGAGAGACCCAGTACTTC
v_gene: TRBV20-1; d_gene: NA; j_gene: TRBJ1-5; abundance: many; CDR3aa: CSAPQVGNQPQHF; CDR3nt: TGCAGTGCCCCGCAGGTCGGCAATCAGCCCCAGCATTTT
v_gene: TRBV7-6; d_gene: NA; j_gene: TRBJ1-1; abundance: many; CDR3aa: CASSLGPRVNTEAFF; CDR3nt: TGTGCCAGCAGCTTAGGGCCCAGGGTGAACACTGAAGCTTTCTTT
v_gene: TRBV24-1; d_gene: TRBD2; j_gene: TRBJ2-5; abundance: few; CDR3aa: CATSEPGGRQTQYF; CDR3nt: TGTGCCACCAGTGAACCGGGAGGTAGGCAGACCCAGTACTTC
v_gene: TRBV20-1; d_gene: NA; j_gene: TRBJ2-7; abundance: many; CDR3aa: CSASGPYEQYF; CDR3nt: TGCAGTGCTAGCGGTCCCTACGAGCAGTACTTC
v_gene: TRBV15; d_gene: NA; j_gene: TRBJ1-4; abundance: many; CDR3aa: CATSRVRLAVEKLFF; CDR3nt: TGTGCCACCAGCAGAGTCCGCTTGGCGGTTGAAAAACTGTTTTTT